This T cell receptor (beta chain) was obtained from a study of a mutant IDH1 vaccine in newly diagnosed glioma (TCRdb year 2021). Describing the broader study: Across visits V03 through V10, patients got a total of eight vaccinations, given in weeks 1, 3, 5, 7, 11, 15, 19 and 23. Vaccination started 4-6 weeks after radiotherapy alone, or was given together with temozolomide cycles in the groups whose treatment included chemotherapy. Of the roughly 30 treated patients, around 60% were male and 37.5% were female, and a mean age of approximately 40 years was recorded. Prior to enrollment, patients had been given standard therapy consisting of radiotherapy alone, temozolomide alone, or radiochemotherapy with temozolomide, with the combination given to most patients. Six visits were used for peripheral blood collection: V03 (baseline), V05, V07, V10, V12 and V13. For exploratory analyses, some 24 treated patients had longitudinal TCRB deep sequencing done wherever samples were available. Here is what the overall study found, with its caveats: Availability determined which PBMC samples were chosen for TCRB deep sequencing. Vaccine-induced immune responses across multiple MHC alleles were detected in over 80% of patients. The authors noted that analyses of patient blood samples could not be reproduced because of sample limitations. No apparent relationship was observed between pseudoprogression and alterations in the top peripheral T cell clonotypes detected by TCRB sequencing.

Reading from cysteine to phenylalanine, the CDR3 counts 16 amino acids. Solely the CDR3 DNA is kept, with 48 bases framed from the first base. After removal of 3 bases from V and 3 bases from J, the junction retains 12 bases not matched to a gene. The germline V gene encodes CDR1 SGHNT and CDR2 YYREEE (reference sequence). This sample's time point label indicates: week 23, last vaccination. Each vaccine dose, consisting of 300 ug of a 20-mer mutant IDH1 peptide in Montanide, was administered subcutaneously with topical imiquimod. Newly diagnosed WHO grade 3 or 4 IDH1-mutant astrocytomas showing loss of nuclear ATRX were present in the donors. The samples were drawn from NOA16, a multicentre, single-arm, open-label phase I trial in Germany that tested a mutant IDH1 peptide vaccine in humans for the first time. Genomic DNA for TCRB sequencing was extracted from EDTA blood using the DNeasy Blood and Tissue Kit.

Receptor libraries were prepared by the immunoSEQ multiplex PCR assay. Following the manufacturer's protocol, the hsTCRB Kit was used to amplify rearranged TCR beta chain sequences. An Illumina MiSeq was used to sequence the TCRB libraries. In the authors' own workflow: The kit vendor's proprietary platform handled demultiplexing, trimming and gene mapping. TCRdb's version of the immuneACCESS table is confined to in-frame rearrangements and falls short of the full clone set. An unresolved V gene accounts for under half of the shortfall where checked; the remainder is of unknown origin. That table gives V, J and clone size, and the DNA gave D and trimming. Here the sample has around 41,000 clones; 60% to 85% occur a single time. The ten largest make up approximately 6.8% of the sample. Notes on this clone: Its antigen specificity is not known. No clone much larger than this one lies a single base away; base qualities are absent.

The receptor's source is a woman aged 40 to 50 with glioma. Some clones in this sample may be carry-over from other donors' samples. Recombination linked TRBV5-4 to TRBJ2-7, with 7 bases aligning to TRBD2. Sequencing used PBMCs, obtained from a glioma patient whose treatment included an IDH1 peptide vaccine. For the CDR3, the sequence is CASSSLSGPGGYEQYF. The sequenced DNA: TGTGCCAGCAGCTCCTTGTCCGGCCCGGGGGGCTACGAGCAGTACTTC.